The clone carrying this TCR beta chain has ten or more counts. These data are taken from a study of prognosis after radiotherapy for stage I lung cancer. Overall study context: With stereotactic body radiotherapy, no patient received any concurrent therapy.

Amplification of TCR beta CDR3 from genomic DNA used two-round multiplex PCR. During first-round PCR, primers specific to each TRBV and TRBJ gene were used. From the multiplex PCR reads, TCRdb called clonotypes with MiXCR, one entry per CDR3 protein. The repertoire consists of some 25,000 distinct CDR3 sequences, with around 36% occurring once and the leading ten covering 55% to 65%. The CDR3 is made up of 17 amino acids. Trimming took 0 bases from V and 1 from J, leaving 19 bases between them. Germline V gives CDR1 DFQATT, CDR2 SNEGSKA (reference sequence). The chain has TRBV20-1 and TRBJ2-7; possibly TRBD1 for D (7 bases). Sample: PBMCs, taken before or after stereotactic body radiation therapy (not recorded which). This clonotype originated in a donor aged 50 or older with non-small cell lung cancer. In DNA, the CDR3 is TGCAGTGCTAGAGATCAGGGGGGAGGCGGGATTTCCTACGAGCAGTACTTC. This gives the protein CSARDQGGGGISYEQYF.